The clone carrying this TCR beta chain was seen a handful of times. What it binds is not known. The CDR3 is made up of 14 amino acids. Generated by immunoSEQ multiplex PCR, the TCRdb table keeps only in-frame clones and is missing some. The sample contains about 16,000 clones, roughly 91% of which appear only once. This sample is drawn from a study of T cell repertoires in ileal Crohn's disease. Study-level findings and limits: Endoscopic recurrence occurred in every patient whose clonality exceeded 26.8%.

This TCR was sampled from an adult with Crohn's disease. The material sequenced was ileal tissue. The V call is TRBV21-1, the J call TRBJ1-1; no DNA check was done on the table's D call, TRBD1. TRBV21-1 is shown as a pseudogene. The DNA for the CDR3 is TGTGCCAGCAGCTTAGGGACAGGGATCGCTGAAGCTTTCTTT. It codes for CASSLGTGIAEAFF.